The next 27 T cell receptor beta chains were all read from a single sample in a study of shared clonotypes between healthy human individuals. Sequencing was performed with immunoSEQ multiplex PCR; in TCRdb, only in-frame clones are kept and a portion is missing. Here the sample spans about 660,000 clones, approximately 79% being singletons. What was sequenced was memory CD4+ T cells sorted from blood. Subset defined: CD45RA-negative fraction. The receptors here all came from a woman aged 25 to 39 in good health.

This chain links TRBV29-1 with TRBJ1-1; D call uncertain. V was cut by 7 bases and J by 0 bases, with 15 bases left in between. In germline, CDR1 is SQVTM, CDR2 ANQGSEA. This CDR3 comprises 14 residues. The CDR3 region is CSGPPRLMNTEAFF. In DNA, the CDR3 is TGCAGCGGGCCGCCGCGTCTCATGAACACTGAAGCTTTCTTT.

The chain has TRBV7-9 and TRBJ2-3; the match to TRBD2 covers 11 bases. Trimming took 5 bases from V and 2 from J; bases not matched to a gene: 3. In germline, CDR1 is SEHNR, CDR2 FQNEAQ (reference sequence). This CDR3 is 15 amino acids long. CDR3: CASSPGLADTDTQYF. The CDR3, as DNA: TGTGCCAGCAGCCCGGGACTAGCGGACACAGATACGCAGTATTTT.

In DNA, the CDR3 is TGTGCCAGCAGGAGGGACAGTCTTAGCAATCAGCCCCAGCATTTT. It translates to CASRRDSLSNQPQHF. V and J are TRBV7-2 and TRBJ1-5, with 7 nucleotides matching TRBD1. This CDR3 has 15 residues. Germline lookup yields CDR1 SGHTA and CDR2 FQGNSA. The V gene end was trimmed by 6 bases and the J gene end by 0 bases; junction bases not matched to a gene: 5.

The CDR3 nucleotides are TGTGCCAGCTCACCCCCGGGACAGGGAAACCGAGAGGGCTACACCTTC. Translating gives CASSPPGQGNREGYTF. The V call is TRBV18, the J call TRBJ1-2; TRBD1 matches 9 bases. Trimming took 3 bases from V and 8 from J; bases not matched to a gene: 13. This CDR3 has 16 residues. The germline CDR1 and CDR2 sequences are KGHSH and LQKENI.

This rearrangement joins TRBV7-9 to TRBJ2-6, with 7 bases lining up with TRBD1. Germline lookup yields CDR1 SEHNR and CDR2 FQNEAQ (reference sequence). Trimming took 5 bases from V and 0 from J; bases not matched to a gene: 10. This CDR3 has 18 residues. This CDR3 is CASSTNRDRFSGANVLTF. As DNA, the CDR3 is TGTGCCAGCAGCACGAACCGGGACAGATTCTCTGGGGCCAACGTCCTGACTTTC.

A note on this clone: The same CDR3 arises from other DNA sequences in this sample as well. The chain employs TRBV11-3 and TRBJ2-2, with 7 nucleotides matching TRBD1. Germline V gives CDR1 SGHNT, CDR2 YENEEA. The ends lost 6 bases at V and 4 bases at J; junction bases unmatched: 8. The CDR3 has 15 residues. The CDR3 nucleotides are TGTGCCAGCAGTTCCGGGACAGCCTTCACCGGGGAGCTGTTTTTT. Protein product: CASSSGTAFTGELFF.

The chain is built from TRBV29-1 and TRBJ2-7; D assignment may be TRBD1 or TRBD2 (5 bases each). V was shortened by 7 bases and J by 3 bases, with 10 bases between the two germline ends. This CDR3 contains 11 residues. Germline V gene data show CDR1 as SQVTM and CDR2 as ANQGSEA. Here the CDR3 DNA reads TGCAGCGCCCGGGACCACTACGAGCAGTACTTC. It is translated as CSARDHYEQYF.

The J gene is TRBJ2-1, the V gene TRBV5-1; 8 positions agree with TRBD2. This CDR3 has 13 residues. J was trimmed by 8 bases and V by 0 bases; bases with no gene match: 1. The germline CDR1 and CDR2 sequences are SGHRS and YFSETQ. In DNA form, the CDR3 reads TGCGCCAGCAGCTTGGGGCGGGAGGATGAGCAGTTCTTC. It encodes CASSLGREDEQFF.

The chain employs TRBV7-6 and TRBJ1-3; a weak D match, TRBD1 (5 bases). Germline V gives CDR1 SGHVS, CDR2 FNYEAQ. CDR3 length: 15 residues. Trimming took off 5 bases at V and 0 bases at J, with 11 bases between the two ends. The CDR3 is CASSPGRTSGNTIYF. In nucleotides, the CDR3 is TGTGCCAGCAGCCCGGGACGGACCTCTGGAAACACCATATATTTT.

The genes are TRBV18 and TRBJ2-7, with D tentatively TRBD2 (6 bases). Germline V gives CDR1 KGHSH, CDR2 LQKENI. The CDR3 contains 16 residues. V lost 3 bases and J lost 4, with 19 bases in between. The CDR3 DNA is TGTGCCAGCTCACCGGGTCTTAGCCGGGCGGGGTACGAGCAGTACTTC. It encodes CASSPGLSRAGYEQYF.

This chain links TRBV14 with TRBJ2-7; a weak D match, TRBD1 (5 bases). Germline V lookup: CDR1 SGHDN, CDR2 FVKESK. CDR3 length: 14 residues. Trimming took off 9 bases at V and 6 bases at J, with 21 bases between the two ends. The CDR3 DNA is TGTGCCAGTTTCGACGGGCAGGGAACGGGCGAGCAGTACTTC. Translation gives CASFDGQGTGEQYF.

The genes are TRBV5-1 and TRBJ2-5, with TRBD1 matching 10 bases. The V segment lost 2 bases and the J segment 5 bases; nucleotides outside the gene matches: 9. CDR1 is SGHRS, CDR2 YFSETQ, per germline. The CDR3 totals 16 residues. The CDR3: CASSFPSTGGSETQYF. The CDR3 nucleotides are TGCGCCAGCAGCTTTCCCTCGACAGGGGGCTCTGAGACCCAGTACTTC.

This chain uses TRBV7-8 with TRBJ2-1, with 10 bases identical to TRBD2. This CDR3 comprises 15 residues. Unmatched junction bases numbered 15, after V lost 5 bases and J lost 14 bases. Germline V lookup: CDR1 SGHVS, CDR2 FQNEAQ. CDR3 sequence (DNA): TGTGCCAGCAGCCCGCTTTCTAGCGGGGGAGGGCCCAAGTTCTTC. It codes for CASSPLSSGGGPKFF.

This chain connects TRBV13 to TRBJ2-5, with D tentatively TRBD2 (6 bases). Germline V CDR1 and CDR2: PRHDT, FYEKMQ (reference sequence). The CDR3 runs to 16 residues. V was trimmed by 8 bases and J by 5 bases, leaving 24 bases between them. The CDR3 is CASRLMGTGSMETQYF. CDR3 nucleotide sequence: TGTGCCAGCCGGCTTATGGGGACTGGCTCGATGGAGACCCAGTACTTC.

V is TRBV28 and J is TRBJ2-7; no clear D. The CDR3 covers 14 residues. The V end lost 4 bases, the J end lost 4 bases, and 14 bases lay between the germline ends. The germline V gene encodes CDR1 MDHEN and CDR2 SYDVKM. The CDR3, as DNA: TGTGCCAGCAGTTCCCCCCTCCCCCCTTACGAGCAGTACTTC. Amino acids: CASSSPLPPYEQYF.

This clone occurred a few times. The gene calls are TRBV27 and TRBJ1-2, with unresolved D. V lost 5 bases and J 6 bases, leaving 13 bases between the germline ends. The CDR3 is 13 amino acids. CDR1 is MNHEY, CDR2 SMNVEV, per germline (reference sequence). CDR3 nucleotides: TGTGCCAGCAGTCCCAGACGGCCACATGGCTACACCTTC. Its translation is CASSPRRPHGYTF.

The chain couples TRBV9 to TRBJ2-7; TRBD2 matches at 13 bases. Germline values: CDR1 SGDLS, CDR2 YYNGEE. This CDR3 comprises 17 residues. V shed 2 bases and J 5 bases; nucleotides not matched to a gene: 10. As DNA, the CDR3 is TGTGCCAGCAGCGTTTCATTAGGGACTAGCGGGACCCACGAGCAGTACTTC. Protein: CASSVSLGTSGTHEQYF.

This CDR3 is CASSETSGYTDTQYF. The CDR3 DNA is TGCGCCAGCAGTGAGACTAGCGGGTACACAGATACGCAGTATTTT. This chain joins TRBV10-2 and TRBJ2-3; 9 bases agree with TRBD2. Losses at the gene ends were 2 bases for V and 2 bases for J; bases not matched to a gene: 2. This CDR3 is 15 amino acids long. Looked up from germline, CDR1 is WSHSY and CDR2 is SAAADI.

V usage is TRBV2 and J usage is TRBJ2-1; perhaps TRBD2 as D (5 bases). V was trimmed by 4 bases and J by 7 bases, leaving 11 bases between them. In germline, CDR1 is SNHLY, CDR2 FYNNEI. CDR3 length equals 13 residues. The CDR3: CASSASGGNEQFF. The CDR3 DNA is TGTGCCAGCAGTGCCAGCGGTGGGAATGAGCAGTTCTTC.

The V call is TRBV7-6, the J call TRBJ2-1, with 8 bases aligning to TRBD2. Trimming removed 5 bases from V and 0 bases from J; junction bases left unmatched: 12. Germline V gene sequence: CDR1 SGHVS, CDR2 FNYEAQ. There are 18 residues in the CDR3. The CDR3: CASSPYMNSGISYNEQFF. CDR3 in DNA: TGTGCCAGCAGCCCCTATATGAATAGCGGGATCTCCTACAATGAGCAGTTCTTC. Full variable domain (outside the CDR3, taken from reference TRBV7-6 and TRBJ2-1): GAGVSQSPRYKVTKRGQDVALRCDPISGHVSLYWYRQALGQGPEFLTYFNYEAQQDKSGLPNDRFSAERPEGSISTLTIQRTEQRDSAMYRCASSPYMNSGISYNEQFFGPGTRLTVL.

Written as DNA, the CDR3 is TGTGCCAGTACCTCGGACAGGGAGGTATGGAAGCCCCAGCATTTT. Translation: CASTSDREVWKPQHF. The chain has TRBV19 and TRBJ1-5; 8 nucleotides agree with TRBD1. CDR1 LNHDA and CDR2 SQIVND come from the germline V gene (reference sequence). V trimming: 7 bases; J trimming: 8 bases; junction bases outside the gene matches: 13. CDR3 length: 15 residues.

Only one count was recorded for this clone. This chain uses TRBV5-1 with TRBJ1-4; D is unclear. Trimming cost V 2 bases and J 5 bases, with 10 bases left between them. CDR3 length: 14 residues. Germline V gene sequence: CDR1 SGHRS, CDR2 YFSETQ. CDR3 sequence reads: CASSFQDGNEKLFF. The CDR3 nucleotides read TGCGCCAGCAGCTTCCAGGACGGGAATGAAAAACTGTTTTTT.

This chain connects TRBV10-3 to TRBJ1-1; TRBD1 matches at 8 bases. Unmatched junction bases numbered 4, after V lost 6 bases and J lost 1 base. Germline values: CDR1 ENHRY, CDR2 SYGVKD. The CDR3 spans 14 residues. The CDR3 sequence is CAISGTGQNTEAFF. Written as DNA, the CDR3 is TGTGCCATCAGCGGGACAGGACAGAACACTGAAGCTTTCTTT.

The chain has TRBV4-2 and TRBJ2-3; D is unclear. CDR1 LGHNA and CDR2 YNFKEQ come from the germline V gene. CDR3 length: 16 residues. V was pared by 0 bases and J by 0 bases, with 10 bases between. CDR3: CASSQESSLSTDTQYF. In DNA, the CDR3 is TGTGCCAGCAGCCAAGAAAGTAGCCTCAGCACAGATACGCAGTATTTT.

The rearrangement uses TRBV27 and TRBJ2-6; D is possibly TRBD1 (6 bases). V lost 6 bases to trimming and J lost 4 bases, with 16 bases between them. The CDR3 spans 16 residues. Germline V gene lookup returns CDR1 MNHEY and CDR2 SMNVEV (reference sequence). The CDR3 is CASRPYRVQGANVLTF. Here the CDR3 DNA reads TGTGCCAGCAGACCTTACAGGGTTCAAGGGGCCAACGTCCTGACTTTC.

The chain links TRBV2 to TRBJ2-3, with D possibly called TRBD1 or TRBD2 (5 bases each). CDR3 length: 14 residues. In germline, CDR1 is SNHLY, CDR2 FYNNEI. V lost 4 bases and J 4 bases, leaving 12 bases between the germline ends. CDR3 loop: CASSGGTRADTQYF. The DNA for the CDR3 is TGTGCCAGCAGTGGAGGGACCCGCGCAGATACGCAGTATTTT.

This chain connects TRBV10-3 to TRBJ1-4; TRBD1 matches 8 bases. With 6 bases clipped from V and 5 bases from J, the junction kept 2 bases outside the gene matches. The CDR3 has 13 residues. Germline lookup yields CDR1 ENHRY and CDR2 SYGVKD. The CDR3 coding sequence is TGTGCCATCAGGGGACAGGAGAATGAAAAACTGTTTTTT. Amino acids: CAIRGQENEKLFF.